Presented here are 8 T cell receptor beta chains from one specimen sequenced in a study of cytomegalovirus exposure and HLA in healthy donors. PCR involved 60 Vbeta and 13 Jbeta primers. Profiled with immunoSEQ multiplex PCR; TCRdb holds only in-frame clones, not every one. The sample gives around 120,000 clones, 15% to 19% of which show up once; 1.5% to 2% is in the top ten. Source material: PBMCs. The receptors here all came from a woman in her late teens or twenties in good health and CMV-seronegative.

This clone was counted a few times. The gene calls are TRBV6-6 and TRBJ2-5, with 12 bases identical to TRBD2. Germline V CDR1 and CDR2: MNHNY, SVGAGI (reference sequence). The CDR3 length is 16 residues. The V segment lost 0 bases and the J segment 8 bases; nucleotides outside the gene matches: 7. CDR3 in DNA: TGTGCCAGCAGTTACTCGGCTAGCGGGGGGGGAGAAACCCAGTACTTC. This translates into CASSYSASGGGETQYF.

The rearrangement uses TRBV5-1 and TRBJ2-3, with TRBD2 matching 16 bases. Trimming removed 4 bases from V and 5 bases from J; junction bases left unmatched: 4. Germline V gene lookup returns CDR1 SGHRS and CDR2 YFSETQ. The CDR3 runs to 16 residues. Written as DNA, the CDR3 is TGCGCCAGCAGCGGGACTAGCGGGAGGGCCGGAGATACGCAGTATTTT. Protein product: CASSGTSGRAGDTQYF.

This clone was observed a handful of times. The chain has TRBV13 and TRBJ1-2; no clear D gene. The V end was cut by 6 bases, the J end by 5 bases, with 10 bases between. CDR1 and CDR2 from the germline V gene are PRHDT and FYEKMQ (reference sequence). The CDR3 has 12 residues. The CDR3 DNA reads as TGTGCCAGCAGTGAGACAACTTATGGCTACACCTTC. Its translation: CASSETTYGYTF.

The V call is TRBV28, the J call TRBJ1-3; tentatively, D is TRBD1 (6 bases). Trimming left V 3 bases short and J 4 bases short, with 10 bases between. The CDR3 is 14 residues long. The germline V gene has CDR1 MDHEN and CDR2 SYDVKM. CDR3 region: CASSFTGYGNTIYF. CDR3 nucleotide sequence: TGTGCCAGCAGTTTCACAGGGTACGGAAACACCATATATTTT.

The rearrangement joins TRBV5-5 to TRBJ1-6, with D perhaps TRBD1 (5 bases). The CDR3 covers 14 residues. The V end was cut by 4 bases, the J end by 4 bases, with 9 bases between. Per germline, CDR1 SGHKS and CDR2 YYEKEE (reference sequence). Here the CDR3 reads CASSLQVYNSPLHF. CDR3 DNA: TGTGCCAGCAGCCTACAGGTGTATAATTCACCCCTCCACTTT. The whole variable domain, remainder taken from reference TRBV5-5 and TRBJ1-6, is DAGVTQSPTHLIKTRGQQVTLRCSPISGHKSVSWYQQVLGQGPQFIFQYYEKEERGRGNFPDRFSARQFPNYSSELNVNALLLGDSALYLCASSLQVYNSPLHFGNGTRLTVT.

Only a few counts were recorded for this clone. The chain links TRBV2 to TRBJ1-5, with TRBD1 matching 10 bases. The CDR3 extends over 16 amino acids. The germline CDR1 and CDR2 sequences are SNHLY and FYNNEI. Trimming at V came to 6 bases and at J to 4 bases, leaving 9 bases not matched to a gene. The CDR3 DNA follows: TGTGCCAGCAGACAGAGGACAGGGGGGCTGAATCAGCCCCAGCATTTT. It specifies CASRQRTGGLNQPQHF.

This clone was observed a handful of times. This chain's CDR3 is CASSLERMPGGVHGYTF. DNA of the CDR3: TGTGCCAGCTCCCTCGAAAGGATGCCAGGGGGTGTTCATGGCTACACCTTC. The rearrangement joins TRBV18 to TRBJ1-2; 7 bases map to TRBD1. Germline assignment: CDR1 KGHSH and CDR2 LQKENI. The V gene end was trimmed by 6 bases and the J gene end by 6 bases; junction bases not matched to a gene: 19. This CDR3 is built from 17 residues.

This clone occurred a few times. This chain connects TRBV30 to TRBJ1-4; unclear D gene. CDR3 length equals 13 residues. CDR1 is GTSNPN, CDR2 SVGIG, per germline (reference sequence). V was cut by 6 bases and J by 7 bases, with 15 bases left in between. The DNA for the CDR3 is TGTGCCTGCCCTGAGGGCGATGGTGAAAAACTGTTTTTT. Its protein product is CACPEGDGEKLFF. The full variable domain, in which reference TRBV30 and TRBJ1-4 provide the parts outside the CDR3, is SQTIHQWPATLVQPVGSPLSLECTVEGTSNPNLYWYRQAAGRGLQLLFYSVGIGQISSEVPQNLSASRPQDRQFILSSKKLLLSDSGFYLCACPEGDGEKLFFGSGTQLSVL.